The rows below give T cell receptor beta chains drawn from one sample of a study of graft-versus-host responses after intestinal transplantation. Clones were sequenced by immunoSEQ multiplex PCR, and TCRdb holds only the in-frame ones, with some missing. The sample has about 120,000 clones, around 94% seen once; the top ten hold 0.2% to 0.25%. The antigens these receptors bind are not known. Material: unstimulated CD4+ T cells sorted from spleen or lymph node cells, obtained before transplant. These receptors all stem from a human donor who was the organ donor for an intestinal transplant. Each CDR3 is given with its conserved first and last residue.

j_gene: TRBJ1-2; v_gene: TRBV30; CDR3aa: CAWGTGKRGYTF
j_gene: TRBJ1-3; v_gene: TRBV5-1; CDR3aa: CASSLAGPGNTIYF
j_gene: TRBJ2-1; v_gene: TRBV30; CDR3aa: CAWSVRLAVNEQFF
j_gene: TRBJ2-3; v_gene: TRBV5-1; CDR3aa: CASSLLQGADTQYF
j_gene: TRBJ2-6; v_gene: TRBV2; CDR3aa: CASRGGPGSGANVLTF
j_gene: TRBJ2-4; v_gene: TRBV6-1; CDR3aa: CASSLGGQRATIQYF
j_gene: TRBJ2-7; v_gene: TRBV5-1; CDR3aa: CASSLGGTGGVEQYF
j_gene: TRBJ1-4; v_gene: TRBV7-2; CDR3aa: CASSLGPSYNEKLFF
j_gene: TRBJ2-1; v_gene: TRBV4-3; CDR3aa: CASSQDRVGGVNEQFF
j_gene: TRBJ2-3; v_gene: TRBV28; CDR3aa: CASSFQGSDTQYF
j_gene: TRBJ2-1; v_gene: TRBV10-3; CDR3aa: CAIRDSGRALEQFF
j_gene: TRBJ2-7; v_gene: TRBV5-1; CDR3aa: CASSWGLAPTYEQYF
j_gene: TRBJ2-7; v_gene: TRBV28; CDR3aa: CASSTSGRGFEQYF
j_gene: TRBJ2-2; v_gene: TRBV28; CDR3aa: CASSPTGAATGELFF
j_gene: TRBJ2-3; v_gene: TRBV6-5; CDR3aa: CASSYSTGDTQYF
j_gene: TRBJ1-2; v_gene: TRBV28; CDR3aa: CASIRRAGKDYGYTF
j_gene: TRBJ2-3; v_gene: TRBV14; CDR3aa: CASSRSGADTQYF
j_gene: TRBJ2-7; v_gene: TRBV6-6; CDR3aa: CASSYSTWTVSYEQYF
j_gene: TRBJ2-7; v_gene: TRBV13; CDR3aa: CASAGRGYEQYF
j_gene: TRBJ1-2; v_gene: TRBV4-1; CDR3aa: CASSQVGQLRGGYTF
j_gene: TRBJ2-2; v_gene: TRBV9; CDR3aa: CASGTSGAGELFF
j_gene: TRBJ2-3; v_gene: TRBV6-4; CDR3aa: CASSRLAGGMSTDTQYF
j_gene: TRBJ2-3; v_gene: TRBV11-3; CDR3aa: CASSLDRATDTQYF
j_gene: TRBJ2-3; v_gene: TRBV7-6; CDR3aa: CASSPQHSTDTQYF
j_gene: TRBJ2-1; v_gene: TRBV10-3; CDR3aa: CAISESPSSYNEQFF
j_gene: TRBJ2-5; v_gene: TRBV21-1; CDR3aa: CASSKGDISRQETQYF
j_gene: TRBJ2-6; v_gene: TRBV5-4; CDR3aa: CASSLEAGSGANVLTF
j_gene: TRBJ2-3; v_gene: TRBV5-5; CDR3aa: CASSAWTGERDTQYF
j_gene: TRBJ2-3; v_gene: TRBV11-2; CDR3aa: CASSFGAGDTQYF
j_gene: TRBJ1-1; v_gene: TRBV28; CDR3aa: CASRRPGVSNTEAFF
j_gene: TRBJ2-3; v_gene: TRBV19; CDR3aa: CASSIRQWGDTQYF
j_gene: TRBJ2-7; v_gene: TRBV28; CDR3aa: CASRRGSGTYEQYF
j_gene: TRBJ1-2; v_gene: TRBV7-6; CDR3aa: CASSLDIRGTGGETLYGYTF
j_gene: TRBJ2-1; v_gene: TRBV19; CDR3aa: CASSIPGAAEQFF
j_gene: TRBJ2-6; v_gene: TRBV5-1; CDR3aa: CASARVNSGANVLTF
j_gene: TRBJ2-5; v_gene: TRBV7-2; CDR3aa: CASSLGPLAGAGTQYF
j_gene: TRBJ2-7; v_gene: TRBV30; CDR3aa: CAWSSGRPTYEQYF
j_gene: TRBJ2-7; v_gene: TRBV4-3; CDR3aa: CASSQDLGTDSYEQYF
j_gene: TRBJ2-1; v_gene: TRBV9; CDR3aa: CASSVGDVYNEQFF
j_gene: TRBJ2-2; v_gene: TRBV6-5; CDR3aa: CASSYSRRWNTGELFF
j_gene: TRBJ1-1; v_gene: TRBV7-9; CDR3aa: CASSDRTGDTEAFF
j_gene: TRBJ2-1; v_gene: TRBV20-1; CDR3aa: CSARNNEQFF
j_gene: TRBJ2-3; v_gene: TRBV2; CDR3aa: CASSPRGSTDTQYF
j_gene: TRBJ2-1; v_gene: TRBV6-5; CDR3aa: CASSYSGSVLEQFF
j_gene: TRBJ2-5; v_gene: TRBV5-4; CDR3aa: CASSLRGAAETQYF
j_gene: TRBJ2-7; v_gene: TRBV5-1; CDR3aa: CASSLIDSYEQYF
j_gene: TRBJ2-3; v_gene: TRBV11-2; CDR3aa: CASSFRTSGSYTDTQYF
j_gene: TRBJ1-1; v_gene: TRBV4-2; CDR3aa: CASSRPGQLNTEAFF
j_gene: TRBJ2-4; v_gene: TRBV13; CDR3aa: CASSLQGNIQYF
j_gene: TRBJ2-3; v_gene: TRBV23-1; CDR3aa: CASSQSGGTRDTQYF
j_gene: TRBJ1-4; v_gene: TRBV15; CDR3aa: CATSRETGGEKLFF
j_gene: TRBJ1-2; v_gene: TRBV7-9; CDR3aa: CASSTTGNYGYTF